One sample yielded the 27 T cell receptor beta chains listed below, sequenced in a study of Ad26.COV2.S vaccination and SARS-CoV-2 variants. Measured with immunoSEQ multiplex PCR; TCRdb has only the in-frame clones, and not every one. The data contain some 190,000 clones, 70% to 90% of them singletons. The sample consisted of peripheral blood, taken after recovery from COVID-19. The receptors originated from a human donor who had recovered from COVID-19.

The chain uses TRBV12-3 or TRBV12-4 and TRBJ2-1, with 8 bases fitting TRBD2. The CDR3 runs to 11 residues. The ends lost 7 bases at V and 11 bases at J; junction bases unmatched: 4. CDR3 sequence (DNA): TGTGCCAGCACCGAGCGGGGGAAGCAGTTCTTC. This codes for CASTERGKQFF.

The chain recombines TRBV3-1 (or the pseudogene TRBV3-2) with TRBJ2-3; no firm D call. Germline CDR1 and CDR2: LGHDT and YNNKEL (reference sequence). The CDR3 is 15 residues long. Trimming stripped 2 bases from V and 1 base from J, with 10 bases between. CDR3 loop: CASSQLASGTDTQYF. The CDR3 DNA reads as TGTGCCAGCAGCCAATTGGCTTCGGGCACAGATACGCAGTATTTT.

This chain joins TRBV5-4 and TRBJ2-5; D perhaps matches TRBD1 (6 bases). The CDR3 loop spans 13 amino acids. Germline V lookup: CDR1 SGHNT, CDR2 YYREEE (reference sequence). The V end lost 4 bases, the J end lost 0 bases, and 7 bases lay between the germline ends. In DNA form, the CDR3 reads TGTGCCAGCAGCCGGACAGACCAAGAGACCCAGTACTTC. This codes for CASSRTDQETQYF.

CDR3: CASSGTGGTEAFF. The CDR3 bases are TGTGCCAGCAGCGGGACGGGGGGCACTGAAGCTTTCTTT. The chain joins TRBV9 to TRBJ1-1, with D perhaps TRBD1 (5 bases). Germline CDR1 SGDLS, CDR2 YYNGEE. The CDR3 is 13 amino acids. V was cut by 3 bases and J by 4 bases, with 10 bases left in between.

The chain links TRBV30 to TRBJ2-7; a weak D match, TRBD2 (6 bases). Trimming removed 2 bases from V and 6 bases from J, with 17 bases in between. The CDR3 length is 14 residues. Germline CDR1 reads GTSNPN; CDR2 reads SVGIG (reference sequence). Here the CDR3 reads CAWSLVGTRGEQYF. CDR3 in DNA: TGTGCCTGGAGTCTAGTTGGGACTCGGGGCGAGCAGTACTTC.

The V call is TRBV4-2, the J call TRBJ1-4; no reliable D call. The V and J ends lost 1 base and 1 base respectively, with 7 bases between them. CDR1 and CDR2 (germline): LGHNA, YNFKEQ. The CDR3 spans 15 residues. CDR3 loop: CASSQVRGTNEKLFF. CDR3 DNA sequence: TGTGCCAGCAGCCAAGTACGGGGAACTAATGAAAAACTGTTTTTT.

The chain uses TRBV29-1 and TRBJ1-3; no clear D gene. CDR3 length: 15 residues. Trimming left V 6 bases short and J 2 bases short, with 17 bases between. Looked up from germline, CDR1 is SQVTM and CDR2 is ANQGSEA. The CDR3 bases are TGCAGCGTCCCCCGACAAGGGCTTGCTGGAAACACCATATATTTT. As protein: CSVPRQGLAGNTIYF.

By its share, this clone is large (0.1 to 1%). The chain combines TRBV4-1 with TRBJ2-3; 9 bases are a match to TRBD2. Germline CDR1 is MGHRA and CDR2 is YSYEKL. CDR3 length: 17 residues. J lost 2 bases, V lost 4 bases, and 10 bases had no gene match. Here the CDR3 DNA reads TGCGCCAGCAGCCTCCTTGGAGCGGGGGGCTTCACAGATACGCAGTATTTT. It translates to CASSLLGAGGFTDTQYF.

The chain joins TRBV7-6 to TRBJ2-1; 8 nucleotides agree with TRBD1. This CDR3 has 16 amino acids. Trimming at V came to 5 bases and at J to 3 bases, leaving 9 bases not matched to a gene. CDR1 is SGHVS, CDR2 FNYEAQ, per germline. CDR3 sequence: CASSLNRQGIYNEQFF. The CDR3 DNA reads TGTGCCAGCAGCCTTAACCGACAGGGGATCTACAATGAGCAGTTCTTC.

The chain joins TRBV7-9 to TRBJ2-5; 10 nucleotides match TRBD2. The V segment lost 5 bases and the J segment 5 bases; nucleotides outside the gene matches: 8. This CDR3 has 15 residues. The germline gives CDR1 SEHNR, CDR2 FQNEAQ (reference sequence). The CDR3 DNA follows: TGTGCCAGCAGCAGATTACTAGCGGGGAATGAGACCCAGTACTTC. Protein: CASSRLLAGNETQYF. The entire variable domain, with the rest obtained from reference TRBV7-9 and TRBJ2-5, is as follows: DTGVSQNPRHKITKRGQNVTFRCDPISEHNRLYWYRQTLGQGPEFLTYFQNEAQLEKSRLLSDRFSAERPKGSFSTLEIQRTEQGDSAMYLCASSRLLAGNETQYFGPGTRLLVL.

V usage is TRBV2 and J usage is TRBJ1-3; D not resolved. With 7 bases removed from V and 11 bases from J, the gap between germline ends came to 15 bases. Germline lookup yields CDR1 SNHLY and CDR2 FYNNEI. The length of the CDR3 is 12 residues. The CDR3: CASTPGSLSIYF. The DNA for the CDR3 is TGTGCCAGCACCCCTGGCAGTCTGTCCATATATTTT.

The rearrangement links TRBV9 to TRBJ2-7, with 7 bases aligning to TRBD2. Germline V lookup: CDR1 SGDLS, CDR2 YYNGEE. The V segment lost 4 bases and the J segment 0 bases; nucleotides outside the gene matches: 7. The CDR3 contains 15 residues. The CDR3 coding sequence is TGTGCCAGCAGCCGGGTAGCGGGTTCCTCCTACGAGCAGTACTTC. It codes for CASSRVAGSSYEQYF.

This clone has more than one count but fewer than ten. The chain links TRBV28 to TRBJ1-2, with TRBD1 matching 8 bases. The germline CDR1 and CDR2 sequences are MDHEN and SYDVKM. CDR3 length: 13 amino acids. Trimming at V came to 6 bases and at J to 4 bases, leaving 4 bases not matched to a gene. Written as DNA, the CDR3 is TGTGCCAGCAGGGGGACAGGAACCTATGGCTACACCTTC. Translating gives CASRGTGTYGYTF.

The chain is built from TRBV3-1 (or the pseudogene TRBV3-2) and TRBJ1-1; TRBD1 might be the D (6 bases). The V and J ends lost 10 bases and 1 base respectively, with 16 bases between them. Germline V gene data show CDR1 as LGHDT and CDR2 as YNNKEL (reference sequence). This CDR3 is 14 amino acids long. CDR3 sequence (DNA): TGTGCCACCCAACGGGGGGGGCCGAACACTGAAGCTTTCTTT. This translates into CATQRGGPNTEAFF.

This sequence joins TRBV5-1 and TRBJ2-2, with TRBD2 matching over 9 bases. The V and J ends lost 4 bases and 0 bases, in that order; junction bases with no gene match: 4. This CDR3 region has 16 residues. Germline V lookup: CDR1 SGHRS, CDR2 YFSETQ. CDR3 in amino acids: CASSLSGSANTGELFF. The CDR3 region has the DNA TGCGCCAGCAGCCTTAGCGGGAGCGCGAACACCGGGGAGCTGTTTTTT. The full variable domain, with the rest looked up from reference TRBV5-1 and TRBJ2-2, is KAGVTQTPRYLIKTRGQQVTLSCSPISGHRSVSWYQQTPGQGLQFLFEYFSETQRNKGNFPGRFSGRQFSNSRSEMNVSTLELGDSALYLCASSLSGSANTGELFFGEGSRLTVL.

The chain has TRBV13 and TRBJ2-7; 9 nucleotides agree with TRBD2. The CDR3 covers 15 residues. V lost 5 bases and J lost 2; bases outside the gene matches: 7. The germline V gene has CDR1 PRHDT and CDR2 FYEKMQ (reference sequence). CDR3 sequence (DNA): TGTGCCAGCAGCCTTCGGACTAGCGATGCCTACGAGCAGTACTTC. Translating it yields CASSLRTSDAYEQYF.

This clone showed up just once. Other DNA sequences in the same sample also yield this CDR3. The chain carries TRBV19 and TRBJ2-7; D uncertain. Per germline, CDR1 LNHDA and CDR2 SQIVND (reference sequence). CDR3 length: 11 amino acids. V was pared by 6 bases and J by 2 bases, with 5 bases between. The CDR3 loop is CASSGAYEQYF. The CDR3 DNA follows: TGTGCCAGTAGCGGAGCCTACGAGCAGTACTTC.

The rearrangement uses TRBV28 and TRBJ2-3; unclear D gene. V was cut by 9 bases and J by 14 bases, with 27 bases left in between. CDR1 and CDR2 (germline): MDHEN, SYDVKM. This CDR3 spans 14 amino acids. The CDR3 region is CASSGSPPTGVPYF. CDR3 DNA sequence: TGTGCCAGTTCGGGCTCCCCCCCCACGGGTGTCCCGTATTTT. The full variable domain, rest sourced from reference TRBV28 and TRBJ2-3, is DVKVTQSSRYLVKRTGEKVFLECVQDMDHENMFWYRQDPGLGLRLIYFSYDVKMKEKGDIPEGYSVSREKKERFSLILESASTNQTSMYLCASSGSPPTGVPYFGPGTRLTVL.

The gene calls are TRBV9 and TRBJ2-3; no clear D. The germline V gene encodes CDR1 SGDLS and CDR2 YYNGEE. The CDR3 totals 15 residues. V lost 0 bases, J lost 0 bases, and 8 bases lay in between. The CDR3 DNA follows: TGTGCCAGCAGCGTAGAGACTTATAGCACAGATACGCAGTATTTT. It yields the protein CASSVETYSTDTQYF. Together with reference TRBV9 and TRBJ2-3, the CDR3 gives the full variable domain: DSGVTQTPKHLITATGQRVTLRCSPRSGDLSVYWYQQSLDQGLQFLIQYYNGEERAKGNILERFSAQQFPDLHSELNLSSLELGDSALYFCASSVETYSTDTQYFGPGTRLTVL.

This clone was recorded only once. The V gene is TRBV15, the J gene TRBJ2-5, with D unclear. Trimming took 0 bases from V and 2 from J, leaving 4 bases between them. Looked up from germline, CDR1 is LNHNV and CDR2 is YYDKDF (reference sequence). The CDR3 runs to 13 residues. In DNA form, the CDR3 reads TGTGCCACCAGCAGAGATCTTCAAGAGACCCAGTACTTC. Its translation: CATSRDLQETQYF.

The V and J genes are TRBV27 and TRBJ1-2; maybe TRBD1 (5 bases). The V gene's germline CDR1 is MNHEY and CDR2 SMNVEV (reference sequence). The CDR3 contains 14 residues. With 7 bases removed from V and 2 bases from J, the gap between germline ends came to 14 bases. The CDR3 here is CASTSYRDNYGYTF. Written as DNA, the CDR3 is TGTGCCAGCACCTCTTACCGGGACAACTATGGCTACACCTTC.

This clone was recorded at least ten times. This same CDR3 is encoded by further DNA sequences in the sample. The V call is TRBV18, the J call TRBJ2-7; 7 bases match TRBD2. In germline, CDR1 is KGHSH, CDR2 LQKENI. CDR3 length: 14 amino acids. After removal of 0 bases from V and 3 bases from J, the junction contained 2 bases not matched to a gene. The CDR3 protein is CASSPPGGNYEQYF. For the CDR3, the DNA is TGTGCCAGCTCACCACCGGGGGGGAACTACGAGCAGTACTTC.

J is TRBJ1-3 and V is TRBV19; the D gene is possibly TRBD1 (5 bases). Trimming removed 5 bases from V and 4 bases from J, with 12 bases in between. CDR3 size: 14 residues. The germline V gene encodes CDR1 LNHDA and CDR2 SQIVND (reference sequence). The CDR3 loop reads CASSPQVAGNTIYF. In DNA form, the CDR3 reads TGTGCCAGTAGTCCACAGGTCGCAGGAAACACCATATATTTT. Using reference TRBV19 and TRBJ1-3 for the parts outside the CDR3, the full variable domain is DGGITQSPKYLFRKEGQNVTLSCEQNLNHDAMYWYRQDPGQGLRLIYYSQIVNDFQKGDIAEGYSVSREKKESFPLTVTSAQKNPTAFYLCASSPQVAGNTIYFGEGSWLTVV.

The rearrangement uses TRBV10-3 and TRBJ2-2; 11 positions agree with TRBD2. V was clipped by 8 bases and J by 7 bases; unmatched bases: 6. CDR3 length equals 14 residues. The germline V gene has CDR1 ENHRY and CDR2 SYGVKD. CDR3 residues: CAIASGGRFGELFF. The CDR3 DNA sequence: TGTGCCATCGCTAGCGGGGGGCGTTTCGGGGAGCTGTTTTTT.

The chain links TRBV7-2 to TRBJ2-7, with 7 positions matching TRBD2. This CDR3 contains 15 residues. Germline V lookup: CDR1 SGHTA, CDR2 FQGNSA. V lost 1 base to trimming and J lost 6 bases; unmatched junction nucleotides: 9. Here the CDR3 DNA reads TGTGCCAGCAGCTTAGGGCTAGCGGACGTGGGCGAGCAGTACTTC. Residues: CASSLGLADVGEQYF.

The CDR3 DNA sequence: TGTGCCAGCAGTGCGGGACAGGGGTTCTCCGGCTACACCTTC. Translated: CASSAGQGFSGYTF. The chain joins TRBV25-1 to TRBJ1-2, with TRBD1 identical over 10 bases. The CDR3 is 14 residues long. Germline V lookup: CDR1 MGHDK, CDR2 SYGVNS. J was trimmed by 8 bases and V by 4 bases; bases with no gene match: 7.

The chain links TRBV7-9 to TRBJ1-4; weak D call: TRBD1 (5 bases). V shed 5 bases and J shed 4 bases, with 14 bases lying between them. CDR1 is SEHNR, CDR2 FQNEAQ, per germline (reference sequence). This CDR3 contains 15 residues. The CDR3 DNA reads as TGTGCCAGCAGCCTTGAGGGGTTAGGTAATGAAAAACTGTTTTTT. Translation: CASSLEGLGNEKLFF. The variable domain in full, completed from reference TRBV7-9 and TRBJ1-4, reads DTGVSQNPRHKITKRGQNVTFRCDPISEHNRLYWYRQTLGQGPEFLTYFQNEAQLEKSRLLSDRFSAERPKGSFSTLEIQRTEQGDSAMYLCASSLEGLGNEKLFFGSGTQLSVL.